What follows is one T cell receptor beta chain and its context. Its cognate antigen is unknown. At one end the junction does not follow the germline gene, possibly because of a read error. The source of the sample is a study of CD8 T cells in Susac syndrome. Study-level results: The study recognized that its TCR sequencing and HLA analysis covered a relatively small number of individuals.

The V gene's germline CDR1 is SSHAT and CDR2 FNYEAQ (reference sequence). The CDR3 covers 13 residues. With random hexamers, reverse transcription was performed on about 0.45 to 1 ug of RNA. The CDR3 of TCR beta was amplified by immunoSEQ multiplex PCR across 54 Vbeta and 13 Jbeta. Each CDR3 protein gets one entry after TCRdb re-called the immunoSEQ multiplex PCR reads with MiXCR. The sample holds about 190,000 distinct CDR3 sequences, about 94% seen once. Sequencing targeted TCR beta in T cells from blood (CD8+ and CD4+). While serving as controls, healthy donors were matched for age and sex. The clonotype was recovered from a human donor in good health. Sequencing was carried out using CD4+ T cells from PBMCs. The chain uses TRBV7-7 and TRBJ1-1; D might be TRBD1 (5 bases). The CDR3 nucleotides are TGTGCTAGCAGCCTCAAATGGGGCGCTGAAGCTTTCTTT. It translates to CASSLKWGAEAFF.